This TCR beta chain was recovered during a study of blood T cell repertoires in COVID-19 (dated by TCRdb to the early 2020s). Study-level background: Samples from collaborators originated in the United States, Italy and Spain and spanned both the acute and convalescent phases of COVID-19. A freely available public database, intended as a resource for researchers studying the immune response to SARS-CoV-2, is where the repertoires were released. The dataset comprised deeply sampled blood TCRbeta repertoires from subjects exposed to, actively infected with, or recovered from COVID-19. A de-identified subject ID, COVID-19 status, age in years and sex were almost always included in the sample metadata. The samples were drawn from two sources: the first 160 participants of the ongoing ImmuneRACE study, and 950 to 1,500 subjects contributed by 6 global collaborators. The prospective study material was composed of cDNA or gDNA derived from T cells, B-cell-depleted T cells, or PBMCs. Where available, HLA class I and class II types were obtained from metadata supplied by the sample provider rather than from assay-based typing. Beyond this particular receptor, the publication reports: Clinical and demographic metadata were provided uncurated, with the amount varying by source and participant.

Each collaborating institution followed its own protocols to collect whole blood in K2EDTA tubes. Collaborator samples were shipped for TCRbeta analysis as frozen whole blood, isolated PBMCs, or DNA extracted from either sample type. The immunoSEQ Assay, a bias-controlled multiplex PCR, was used to amplify TCRbeta CDR3 regions from genomic DNA. Regarding the original processing steps: Nucleated cell counts per sample were estimated from amplification of reference gene primers within the assay. To quantify the absolute abundance of each unique TCRbeta CDR3 rearrangement, sequence reads were collapsed and filtered. Productive Simpson clonality was computed per sample as the square root of Simpson's diversity index over productive rearrangements. The table comes from immuneACCESS by way of TCRdb, which keeps in-frame sequences with V and J called. Part of the clones is missing from these tables; in studies checked, under half for an unresolved V gene and the rest for unknown reasons. V, J and clone size are taken as reported in that table, and D and trimming were inferred from the DNA itself. Here the sample has approximately 100,000 clones; roughly four fifths occur a single time. More than 9% of the sample belongs to the ten largest clones.

As regards this clone: There is no known antigen for this receptor. Base quality data are lacking; no much larger clone is found one base away.

This clonotype was obtained from a man in his 70s with acute or convalescent COVID-19. Sequencing was performed on peripheral blood.

The CDR3 protein sequence reads: CASKSGLRFTDTQYF. The DNA reads TGTGCCAGCAAGTCGGGACTAAGGTTCACGGATACGCAGTATTTT. The rearrangement joined TRBV6-5 to TRBJ2-3; 7 junctional bases match TRBD2. The CDR1 and CDR2 encoded by the germline V gene are MNHEY and SVGAGI. The cysteine opens and the phenylalanine closes a CDR3 of 15 amino acids. Of all the DNA, just the CDR3 is kept, 45 bases in frame from base 1. At the junction V is shortened by 7 bases and J by 6 bases; bases outside the gene matches: 13.